The rows below give T cell receptor beta chains drawn from one sample of a study of blood T cell repertoires in COVID-19. Assay: immunoSEQ multiplex PCR; the TCRdb copy retains only in-frame clones and omits some. Among 200,000 or so clones listed, approximately 92% were seen once. Sequenced input: PBMCs or T cells enriched from blood (not recorded which). Receptor source: a woman in her thirties or forties with acute COVID-19. Each CDR3 is given with its conserved first and last residue. The order of the fields is J gene, clone size, V gene, D gene, CDR3 protein, CDR3 DNA. D genes are given only for firm matches. The size of a clone is reported for some rows only, either as once, few or many, or as a class for expanded clones.

J: TRBJ1-2
size: NA
V: TRBV19
D: TRBD1
CDR3: CASSATGAGYTF
DNA: TGTGCCAGTAGTGCAACAGGGGCCGGCTACACCTTC

J: TRBJ2-1
size: NA
V: TRBV7-9
D: NA
CDR3: CASSGHVRSYNEQFF
DNA: TGTGCCAGCAGCGGGCACGTCCGCTCCTACAATGAGCAGTTCTTC

J: TRBJ1-2
size: NA
V: TRBV28
D: NA
CDR3: CASSLSVYGYTF
DNA: TGTGCCAGCAGTTTATCAGTCTATGGCTACACCTTC

J: TRBJ2-5
size: NA
V: TRBV4-2
D: NA
CDR3: CASSLSNRGETQYF
DNA: TGTGCCAGCAGCCTCTCTAATCGGGGGGAGACCCAGTACTTC

J: TRBJ1-1
size: NA
V: TRBV6-6
D: NA
CDR3: CASSSTQGLGNTEAFF
DNA: TGTGCCAGCAGTTCTACTCAGGGTTTAGGGAACACTGAAGCTTTCTTT

J: TRBJ2-3
size: NA
V: TRBV19
D: NA
CDR3: CAGSAFGGDTQYF
DNA: TGTGCCGGCTCCGCCTTCGGGGGAGATACGCAGTATTTT

J: TRBJ2-2
size: NA
V: TRBV5-1
D: TRBD1
CDR3: CASSKGQGARTGTGELFF
DNA: TGCGCCAGCAGCAAAGGACAGGGGGCAAGGACGGGGACCGGGGAGCTGTTTTTT

J: TRBJ2-7
size: once
V: TRBV5-4
D: TRBD1
CDR3: CASSPGQYYEQYF
DNA: TGTGCCAGCAGCCCGGGACAGTACTACGAGCAGTACTTC

J: TRBJ1-1
size: NA
V: TRBV18
D: TRBD1
CDR3: CASSPGQTNGEAFF
DNA: TGTGCCAGCTCACCGGGACAGACGAACGGTGAAGCTTTCTTT

J: TRBJ1-1
size: NA
V: TRBV3-1/TRBV3-2
D: TRBD1
CDR3: CASRPDRVDTEAFF
DNA: TGTGCCAGCAGACCGGACAGGGTTGACACTGAAGCTTTCTTT

J: TRBJ2-1
size: NA
V: TRBV2
D: TRBD2
CDR3: CASSEGLAARQFF
DNA: TGTGCCAGCAGTGAGGGACTAGCGGCGCGGCAGTTCTTC

J: TRBJ2-1
size: NA
V: TRBV7-2
D: NA
CDR3: CASSSGSSYNEQFF
DNA: TGTGCCAGCAGCAGTGGGAGCTCCTACAATGAGCAGTTCTTC

J: TRBJ1-6
size: NA
V: TRBV28
D: NA
CDR3: CASSRRAPLHF
DNA: TGTGCCAGCAGTCGGAGGGCACCCCTCCACTTT

J: TRBJ1-5
size: NA
V: TRBV6-4
D: NA
CDR3: CASSDAGYGQPQHF
DNA: TGTGCCAGCAGTGACGCAGGGTATGGTCAGCCCCAGCATTTT

J: TRBJ2-3
size: NA
V: TRBV18
D: TRBD2
CDR3: CASSPGLAGTDTQYF
DNA: TGTGCCAGCTCACCGGGACTAGCGGGCACAGATACGCAGTATTTT

J: TRBJ1-1
size: many
V: TRBV9
D: NA
CDR3: CASSSTGRGGTEAFF
DNA: TGTGCCAGCAGCTCAACCGGAAGGGGTGGCACTGAAGCTTTCTTT

J: TRBJ1-1
size: few
V: TRBV10-3
D: TRBD1
CDR3: CAISAGQSGVRPEAFF
DNA: TGTGCCATCAGTGCGGGACAGTCCGGCGTGCGGCCTGAAGCTTTCTTT

J: TRBJ1-5
size: NA
V: TRBV19
D: NA
CDR3: CASSRQGLDSNQPQHF
DNA: TGTGCCAGTAGTCGGCAGGGCCTAGATAGCAATCAGCCCCAGCATTTT

J: TRBJ2-3
size: NA
V: TRBV19
D: TRBD2
CDR3: CATTQRLAGGTDTQYF
DNA: TGTGCCACAACACAACGACTAGCGGGAGGCACAGATACGCAGTATTTT

J: TRBJ1-4
size: NA
V: TRBV2
D: NA
CDR3: CASSVFNEKLFF
DNA: TGTGCCAGCAGTGTCTTTAATGAAAAACTGTTTTTT

J: TRBJ2-1
size: NA
V: TRBV2
D: TRBD2
CDR3: CASRAAGTSGLNEQFF
DNA: TGTGCCAGCAGGGCCGCCGGGACTAGCGGGCTCAATGAGCAGTTCTTC

J: TRBJ2-1
size: NA
V: TRBV7-2
D: NA
CDR3: CASSLGAANEQFF
DNA: TGTGCCAGCAGCTTAGGTGCAGCGAATGAGCAGTTCTTC

J: TRBJ2-7
size: NA
V: TRBV29-1
D: TRBD2
CDR3: CSVGWTSGLLEQYF
DNA: TGCAGCGTGGGTTGGACTAGCGGGCTGCTCGAGCAGTACTTC

J: TRBJ1-4
size: NA
V: TRBV5-4
D: TRBD1
CDR3: CASSWDRGTNEKLFF
DNA: TGTGCCAGCAGCTGGGACAGGGGTACTAATGAAAAACTGTTTTTT

J: TRBJ2-1
size: NA
V: TRBV2
D: NA
CDR3: CASTPGLAPYNEQFF
DNA: TGTGCCAGCACCCCCGGGCTAGCGCCCTACAATGAGCAGTTCTTC

J: TRBJ2-5
size: NA
V: TRBV2
D: TRBD2
CDR3: CASRVVGWGTRPAVRQETQYF
DNA: TGTGCCAGCAGAGTGGTTGGGTGGGGGACTAGGCCCGCGGTGAGGCAAGAGACCCAGTACTTC

J: TRBJ1-3
size: NA
V: TRBV28
D: TRBD1
CDR3: CASSFSGTGASGNTIYF
DNA: TGTGCCAGCAGTTTCTCCGGGACAGGGGCCTCTGGAAACACCATATATTTT

J: TRBJ1-1
size: NA
V: TRBV7-9
D: NA
CDR3: CASSSTENTEAFF
DNA: TGTGCCAGCAGCTCGACAGAGAACACTGAAGCTTTCTTT

J: TRBJ2-7
size: NA
V: TRBV6-1
D: TRBD1
CDR3: CASSEEGQGAYEQYF
DNA: TGTGCCAGCAGTGAAGAGGGACAGGGGGCATACGAGCAGTACTTC

J: TRBJ2-7
size: NA
V: TRBV6-2/TRBV6-3
D: TRBD1
CDR3: CASSYSWTGSYEQYF
DNA: TGTGCCAGCAGTTACTCATGGACAGGATCCTACGAGCAGTACTTC

J: TRBJ2-2
size: NA
V: TRBV3-1/TRBV3-2
D: NA
CDR3: CASSYAGFPGELFF
DNA: TGTGCCAGCAGCTACGCGGGATTCCCCGGGGAGCTGTTTTTT

J: TRBJ2-2
size: NA
V: TRBV29-1
D: NA
CDR3: CSVDRGGGELFF
DNA: TGCAGCGTTGACAGGGGCGGCGGGGAGCTGTTTTTT

J: TRBJ1-5
size: NA
V: TRBV28
D: NA
CDR3: CASSFPNQPQHF
DNA: TGTGCCAGCAGTTTCCCGAATCAGCCCCAGCATTTT

J: TRBJ1-2
size: NA
V: TRBV6-5
D: NA
CDR3: CASRAQGPYYGYTF
DNA: TGTGCCAGCAGAGCACAGGGTCCGTACTATGGCTACACCTTC

J: TRBJ1-4
size: NA
V: TRBV9
D: NA
CDR3: CASSVGLGGLPNEKLFF
DNA: TGTGCCAGCAGCGTAGGGCTGGGGGGACTTCCTAATGAAAAACTGTTTTTT

J: TRBJ1-5
size: NA
V: TRBV4-1
D: NA
CDR3: CASSQTRSNQPQHF
DNA: TGCGCCAGCAGCCAGACGAGGAGCAATCAGCCCCAGCATTTT

J: TRBJ1-5
size: NA
V: TRBV2
D: NA
CDR3: CASSQDRSGPQHF
DNA: TGTGCCAGCAGCCAAGACAGGTCTGGGCCCCAGCATTTT

J: TRBJ1-5
size: NA
V: TRBV18
D: TRBD1
CDR3: CASSTGQGRSNQPQHF
DNA: TGTGCCAGCTCAACGGGACAGGGACGGAGCAATCAGCCCCAGCATTTT

J: TRBJ2-7
size: NA
V: TRBV7-9
D: NA
CDR3: CASSPGVATYEQYF
DNA: TGTGCCAGCAGCCCAGGTGTGGCGACCTACGAGCAGTACTTC

J: TRBJ2-1
size: NA
V: TRBV5-1
D: TRBD2
CDR3: CASSLIASGRSNEQFF
DNA: TGCGCCAGCAGCTTGATAGCTAGCGGGAGGAGCAATGAGCAGTTCTTC

J: TRBJ2-3
size: NA
V: TRBV7-2
D: TRBD1
CDR3: CASSLTGGSDTQYF
DNA: TGTGCCAGCAGCTTAACAGGGGGCTCAGATACGCAGTATTTT

J: TRBJ2-3
size: NA
V: TRBV5-1
D: TRBD2
CDR3: CASSLGLAGDKDTQYF
DNA: TGCGCCAGCAGCTTGGGACTAGCGGGAGATAAAGATACGCAGTATTTT

J: TRBJ1-4
size: NA
V: TRBV11-2
D: TRBD1
CDR3: CASRWGTGWNEKLFF
DNA: TGTGCCAGCAGATGGGGGACAGGGTGGAATGAAAAACTGTTTTTT

J: TRBJ2-2
size: NA
V: TRBV2
D: TRBD2
CDR3: CASSEALGLAEHTGELFF
DNA: TGTGCCAGCAGTGAAGCGCTTGGACTAGCGGAGCACACCGGGGAGCTGTTTTTT

J: TRBJ2-1
size: NA
V: TRBV4-1
D: NA
CDR3: CASSQDHAGPISYNEQFF
DNA: TGCGCCAGCAGCCAAGATCATGCGGGGCCTATCTCCTACAATGAGCAGTTCTTC

J: TRBJ2-1
size: few
V: TRBV18
D: NA
CDR3: CASSPPSAVTSYNEQFF
DNA: TGTGCCAGCTCACCCCCTTCTGCGGTAACCTCCTACAATGAGCAGTTCTTC

J: TRBJ2-7
size: NA
V: TRBV7-9
D: NA
CDR3: CASSFQYEQYF
DNA: TGTGCCAGCAGCTTCCAGTACGAGCAGTACTTC

J: TRBJ2-1
size: NA
V: TRBV5-4
D: NA
CDR3: CASSLADSSSYNEQFF
DNA: TGTGCCAGCAGCTTGGCCGACTCGAGCTCCTACAATGAGCAGTTCTTC

J: TRBJ2-5
size: NA
V: TRBV5-1
D: NA
CDR3: CASSAGWGQETQYF
DNA: TGCGCCAGCAGCGCGGGGTGGGGACAAGAGACCCAGTACTTC

J: TRBJ2-2
size: NA
V: TRBV11-2
D: TRBD2
CDR3: CASSPGRVRELFF
DNA: TGTGCCAGCAGCCCCGGGAGGGTACGGGAGCTGTTTTTT

J: TRBJ2-1
size: NA
V: TRBV2
D: TRBD2
CDR3: CASSKGTSDYNEQFF
DNA: TGTGCCAGCAGTAAGGGGACTAGCGACTACAATGAGCAGTTCTTC

J: TRBJ1-2
size: NA
V: TRBV29-1
D: NA
CDR3: CSVEDRNSLPGYTF
DNA: TGCAGCGTTGAAGATCGGAACAGTCTCCCCGGCTACACCTTC

J: TRBJ1-1
size: once
V: TRBV2
D: TRBD1
CDR3: CASRRDRGRYEAFF
DNA: TGTGCCAGCAGACGGGACAGGGGACGGTATGAAGCTTTCTTT

J: TRBJ2-5
size: once
V: TRBV3-1/TRBV3-2
D: NA
CDR3: CASSQDPSARETQYF
DNA: TGTGCCAGCAGCCAAGATCCTAGCGCTAGAGAGACCCAGTACTTC

J: TRBJ2-3
size: NA
V: TRBV5-1
D: NA
CDR3: CASSLGSYTDTQYF
DNA: TGCGCCAGCAGCTTGGGATCCTACACAGATACGCAGTATTTT

J: TRBJ1-6
size: once
V: TRBV28
D: TRBD1
CDR3: CASSFGQGVDSPLHF
DNA: TGTGCCAGCAGCTTCGGACAGGGGGTAGATTCACCCCTCCACTTT

J: TRBJ1-4
size: NA
V: TRBV2
D: TRBD1
CDR3: CATSNRTGGKLFF
DNA: TGTGCCACCTCGAATCGGACAGGGGGAAAACTGTTTTTT

J: TRBJ1-3
size: NA
V: TRBV6-1
D: NA
CDR3: CASSEVAPRQGGNTIYF
DNA: TGTGCCAGCAGTGAAGTGGCCCCTCGCCAGGGCGGAAACACCATATATTTT

J: TRBJ2-1
size: NA
V: TRBV29-1
D: TRBD1
CDR3: CSVEDRVVYNEQFF
DNA: TGCAGCGTTGAGGACAGGGTGGTGTACAATGAGCAGTTCTTC